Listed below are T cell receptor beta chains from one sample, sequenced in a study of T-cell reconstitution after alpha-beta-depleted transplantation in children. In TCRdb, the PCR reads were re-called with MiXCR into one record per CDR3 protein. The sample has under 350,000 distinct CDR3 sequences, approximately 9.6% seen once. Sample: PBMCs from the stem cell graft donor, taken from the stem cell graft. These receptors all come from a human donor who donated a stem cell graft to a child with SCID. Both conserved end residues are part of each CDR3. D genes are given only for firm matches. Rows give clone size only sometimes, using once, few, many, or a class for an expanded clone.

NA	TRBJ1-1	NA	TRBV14	TGTGCCAGCAGCCAAGCTCTAACACTGAACACTGAAGCTTTCTTT	CASSQALTLNTEAFF
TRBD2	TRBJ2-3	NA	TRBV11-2	TGTGCCAGCAGCTTAGGGACTAGCGGGGGATATACGCAGTATTTT	CASSLGTSGGYTQYF
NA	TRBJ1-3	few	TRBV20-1	TGCAGTGCTAACCCCCAGAGCTCTGGAAACACCATATATTTT	CSANPQSSGNTIYF
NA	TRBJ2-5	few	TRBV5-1	TGCGCCAGCAGCTCCGGGGGACAAGAAGAGACCCAGTACTTC	CASSSGGQEETQYF
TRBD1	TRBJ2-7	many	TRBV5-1	TGCGCCAGCAGCTTGGATTGGACAGGGTACTACGAGCAGTACTTC	CASSLDWTGYYEQYF
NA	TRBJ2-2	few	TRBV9	TGTGCCAGCAGCGTATTAGCGAACACCGGGGAGCTGTTTTTT	CASSVLANTGELFF
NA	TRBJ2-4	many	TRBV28	TGTGCCAGCAGTTCGGGGGGCATGACCAAAAACATTCAGTACTTC	CASSSGGMTKNIQYF
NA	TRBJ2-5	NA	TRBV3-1	TGTGCCAGCAGCCGGGCGGTGGAGACCCAGTACTTC	CASSRAVETQYF
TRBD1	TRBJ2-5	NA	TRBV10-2	TGCGCCAGTTCCACAGGGGGCTATGAGACCCAGTACTTC	CASSTGGYETQYF
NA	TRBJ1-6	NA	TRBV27	TGTGCCAGCAGTTTTCGCAGGGGCGAATCACCCATCCACTTT	CASSFRRGESPIHF
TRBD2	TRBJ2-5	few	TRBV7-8	TGTGCCAGCAGCTTAGGGGGAGGGACTACTCGAACGTGGAGAGAGACCCAGTACTTC	CASSLGGGTTRTWRETQYF
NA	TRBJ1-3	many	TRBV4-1	TGCGCCAGCAGCGGACGGACAAGAAGCTCTGGAAACACCATATATTTT	CASSGRTRSSGNTIYF
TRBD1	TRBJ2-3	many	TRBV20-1	TGCAGTGCCTTAGACAGGGGCCATAGCACAGATACGCAGTATTTT	CSALDRGHSTDTQYF
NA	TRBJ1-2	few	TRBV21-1	TGTGCCAGCAGCGAGTTCCTGGACAGCCTCTATGGCTACACCTTC	CASSEFLDSLYGYTF
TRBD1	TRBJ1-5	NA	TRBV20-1	TGCAGTGCCAAGAGGGGGACAGGAGTTTATAGCAATCAGCCCCAGCATTTT	CSAKRGTGVYSNQPQHF
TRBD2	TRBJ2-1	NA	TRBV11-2	TGTGCCAGCAGTGGGACTAGCGGGGGGCCTTCCTACAATGAGCAGTTCTTC	CASSGTSGGPSYNEQFF
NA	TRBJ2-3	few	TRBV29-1	TGCAGCGCTACCGAACCCGTGGGCACAGATACGCAGTATTTT	CSATEPVGTDTQYF
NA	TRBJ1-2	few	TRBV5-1	TGCGCCAGCAGCCTGGACGGAGCTAACTATGGCTACACCTTC	CASSLDGANYGYTF
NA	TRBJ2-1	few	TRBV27	TGTGCCAGCAGTTTTTCGCAGGGAATGTCAAATGAGCAGTTCTTC	CASSFSQGMSNEQFF
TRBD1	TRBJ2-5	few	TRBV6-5	TGTGCCAGCAGTTACTCGGGACAGAGCCAAGAGACCCAGTACTTC	CASSYSGQSQETQYF
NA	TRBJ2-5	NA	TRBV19	TGTGCCAGTAGTATAGAACGGAAGGGGACCCAGTACTTC	CASSIERKGTQYF
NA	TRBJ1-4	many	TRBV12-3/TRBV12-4	TGTGCCAGCAGTTTCCTTACAGGGATAGGAGAAAAACTGTTTTTT	CASSFLTGIGEKLFF